The 16 T cell receptor beta chains presented below share a single source sample, sequenced in a study of blood T cell repertoires in COVID-19. Clones were read by immunoSEQ multiplex PCR, and TCRdb kept only the in-frame ones, dropping some. The sample yields about 160,000 clones, around 82% seen once. Sequenced material: PBMCs or T cells enriched from blood (not recorded which). These TCRs come from a woman aged 50 to 65 in a cohort exposed to, infected with or recovered from COVID-19 (not recorded which).

This chain connects TRBV3-1 (or the pseudogene TRBV3-2) to TRBJ1-3; D is undetermined. Trimming pared 4 bases from V and 0 bases from J, leaving 10 bases between. Germline V gene sequence: CDR1 LGHDT, CDR2 YNNKEL (reference sequence). The length of the CDR3 is 15 residues. DNA of the CDR3: TGTGCCAGCAGCCCAAACACCGTCTCTGGAAACACCATATATTTT. Its translation is CASSPNTVSGNTIYF.

The chain is built from TRBV6-1 and TRBJ2-1; D is unresolved. The CDR3 consists of 15 residues. Trimming took off 2 bases at V and 2 bases at J, with 10 bases between the two ends. Per the germline V gene, CDR1 is MNHNS and CDR2 is SASEGT. CDR3 amino acids: CASSEQSSTYNEQFF. Here the CDR3 DNA reads TGTGCCAGCAGTGAACAGTCTAGTACCTACAATGAGCAGTTCTTC.

The V call is TRBV7-2, the J call TRBJ2-7; D is undetermined. The CDR3 contains 14 residues. V was shortened by 5 bases and J by 0 bases, with 11 bases between the two germline ends. Germline V gene data show CDR1 as SGHTA and CDR2 as FQGNSA. The CDR3 DNA is TGTGCCAGCAGCGCTAGACTGATCTCCTACGAGCAGTACTTC. Protein sequence: CASSARLISYEQYF.

This sequence joins TRBV3-1 (or the pseudogene TRBV3-2) and TRBJ1-5; 8 bases align to TRBD1. This CDR3 comprises 13 residues. Unmatched junction bases numbered 5, after V lost 8 bases and J lost 5 bases. The germline V gene has CDR1 LGHDT and CDR2 YNNKEL (reference sequence). Here the CDR3 reads CASSPGGHQPQHF. CDR3 nucleotide sequence: TGTGCCAGCTCGCCAGGGGGCCATCAGCCCCAGCATTTT.

This chain joins TRBV5-1 and TRBJ2-5, with D possibly being TRBD1 (6 bases). V dropped 0 bases and J dropped 1 base, with 7 bases sitting between them. The germline CDR1 and CDR2 sequences are SGHRS and YFSETQ. This CDR3 has 14 residues. The chain's CDR3 is CASSLGGGQETQYF. The CDR3, as DNA: TGCGCCAGCAGCTTGGGAGGGGGCCAAGAGACCCAGTACTTC.

The V call is TRBV2, the J call TRBJ1-5; maybe TRBD1 (5 bases). The CDR3 is made up of 14 amino acids. Germline values: CDR1 SNHLY, CDR2 FYNNEI. Trimming left V 4 bases short and J 0 bases short, with 7 bases between. CDR3 nucleotide sequence: TGTGCCAGCAGTGGACAGCCTAGCAATCAGCCCCAGCATTTT. Residues: CASSGQPSNQPQHF.

DNA of the CDR3: TGTGCCAGCAGTGAGGCTAGCGGGAGCTCCTACAATGAGCAGTTCTTC. It yields the protein CASSEASGSSYNEQFF. The chain employs TRBV28 and TRBJ2-1, with 10 bases fitting TRBD2. The CDR3 runs 16 residues. The germline CDR1 and CDR2 sequences are MDHEN and SYDVKM. Losses at the gene ends were 5 bases for V and 0 bases for J; bases not matched to a gene: 4.

The J gene is TRBJ1-1, the V gene TRBV28, with 9 nucleotides matching TRBD1. CDR1 is MDHEN and CDR2 is SYDVKM in the germline V gene. The CDR3 has 15 residues. The J segment lost 4 bases and the V segment lost 3 bases, leaving 6 bases of the junction unmatched. The CDR3 sequence is CASSFFGTGSTEAFF. In DNA, the CDR3 is TGTGCCAGCAGTTTCTTCGGGACAGGGAGCACTGAAGCTTTCTTT.

The rearrangement links TRBV15 to TRBJ1-2, with 9 bases that match TRBD1. The germline V gene has CDR1 LNHNV and CDR2 YYDKDF (reference sequence). The CDR3 runs 13 residues. J gave up 6 bases and V 4 bases, and 3 bases lay outside the gene matches. CDR3 residues: CATSITGGDGYTF. DNA for the CDR3: TGTGCCACCAGCATTACAGGGGGCGATGGCTACACCTTC.

This chain uses TRBV11-2 with TRBJ2-7; maybe TRBD2 (5 bases). The CDR3 spans 14 residues. Germline CDR1 and CDR2: SGHAT and FQNNGV. V shed 2 bases and J shed 6 bases, with 14 bases lying between them. CDR3 loop: CASSLLRVSPEQYF. CDR3 in DNA: TGTGCCAGCAGCTTACTGAGGGTTTCACCCGAGCAGTACTTC.

This rearrangement joins TRBV2 to TRBJ1-1; D not resolved. Germline V gene sequence: CDR1 SNHLY, CDR2 FYNNEI. The CDR3 covers 14 residues. Trimming took 2 bases from V and 1 from J, leaving 8 bases between them. This CDR3 reads CASSEIRSNTEAFF. As DNA, the CDR3 is TGTGCCAGCAGTGAAATCAGGTCGAACACTGAAGCTTTCTTT.

This clone was seen a few times. The V gene is TRBV27, the J gene TRBJ2-2; 7 bases match TRBD2. Per germline, CDR1 MNHEY and CDR2 SMNVEV (reference sequence). V shed 6 bases and J 2 bases; nucleotides not matched to a gene: 6. This CDR3 is built from 15 residues. DNA for the CDR3: TGTGCCAGCAGCGGCAGCGGGAAAAACACCGGGGAGCTGTTTTTT. Encoded protein: CASSGSGKNTGELFF.

The sample holds a few counts of this clone. The chain is built from TRBV30 and TRBJ1-2; TRBD1 matches at 9 bases. The CDR3 contains 11 residues. V shed 5 bases and J 8 bases; nucleotides not matched to a gene: 3. Per the germline V gene, CDR1 is GTSNPN and CDR2 is SVGIG (reference sequence). The CDR3 region has the DNA TGTGCCTGGGGGACAGGGCGAGGCTACACCTTC. This codes for CAWGTGRGYTF.

The rearrangement links TRBV5-6 to TRBJ1-6; D not resolved. The CDR3 has 14 amino acids. Germline V gene data show CDR1 as SGHDT and CDR2 as YYEEEE. V was cut by 0 bases and J by 8 bases, with 9 bases left in between. The CDR3 reads CASSLARGDSPLHF. CDR3 nucleotides: TGTGCCAGCAGCTTGGCCCGCGGGGATTCACCCCTCCACTTT. Full variable domain (remainder filled in from reference TRBV5-6 and TRBJ1-6): DAGVTQSPTHLIKTRGQQVTLRCSPKSGHDTVSWYQQALGQGPQFIFQYYEEEERQRGNFPDRFSGHQFPNYSSELNVNALLLGDSALYLCASSLARGDSPLHFGNGTRLTVT.

The J gene is TRBJ2-2, the V gene TRBV2; 8 nucleotides line up with TRBD2. The J segment lost 5 bases and the V segment lost 5 bases, leaving 7 bases of the junction unmatched. CDR1 is SNHLY, CDR2 FYNNEI, per germline. The CDR3 spans 15 residues. The CDR3 is CASSRSGGGTGELFF. Written as DNA, the CDR3 is TGTGCCAGCAGTCGGAGCGGGGGAGGAACCGGGGAGCTGTTTTTT. Drawing the rest from reference TRBV2 and TRBJ2-2, the complete variable domain is EPEVTQTPSHQVTQMGQEVILRCVPISNHLYFYWYRQILGQKVEFLVSFYNNEISEKSEIFDDQFSVERPDGSNFTLKIRSTKLEDSAMYFCASSRSGGGTGELFFGEGSRLTVL.

This chain uses TRBV4-2 with TRBJ2-1, with 7 bases lining up with TRBD2. Looked up from germline, CDR1 is LGHNA and CDR2 is YNFKEQ. The J segment lost 5 bases and the V segment lost 0 bases, leaving 4 bases of the junction unmatched. CDR3 size: 15 residues. As DNA, the CDR3 is TGTGCCAGCAGCCAAGAGGTGGGAGGGCACAATGAGCAGTTCTTC. This gives the protein CASSQEVGGHNEQFF.